The sequence of this T cell receptor (beta chain) was determined in a study of blood T cell repertoires in COVID-19 (TCRdb year 2020). About the investigation overall: Samples from collaborators originated in the United States, Italy and Spain and spanned both the acute and convalescent phases of COVID-19. The material from the prospective study consisted of cDNA or gDNA derived from T cells, B-cell-depleted T cells, or PBMCs. Deeply sampled blood TCRbeta repertoires from subjects exposed to, actively infected with, or recovered from COVID-19 were included in the dataset. The repertoires were made available in a free public database intended to serve as a resource for research on the immune response to SARS-CoV-2. Samples came from the ongoing ImmuneRACE study (first 160 participants) plus 1,254 subjects from 6 global collaborators. Nearly every sample came with metadata listing a de-identified subject ID, COVID-19 status, age in years and sex. HLA class I and class II types, where available, came from metadata supplied by the sample provider rather than from assay-based typing.

V is cut back by 3 bases and J by 9 bases, with 6 bases in the junction unmatched. CDR1 and CDR2, looked up from the germline V gene, are SGHTA and FQGNSA. The CDR3 sequence holds 14 residues, the cysteine and phenylalanine included. Just the 42-base CDR3 DNA is kept, in frame starting at base 1. TCRbeta CDR3 regions were amplified from genomic DNA using the immunoSEQ Assay, a bias-controlled multiplex PCR. In the paper's pipeline: Within the assay, amplification of reference gene primers was used to estimate how many nucleated cells each sample contained. To quantify the absolute abundance of each unique TCRbeta CDR3 rearrangement, sequence reads were collapsed and filtered. For each sample, productive Simpson clonality was calculated by taking the square root of Simpson's diversity index across productive rearrangements. TCRdb stores this immuneACCESS table with in-frame sequences only. Part of the clones is absent; in the studies checked, under half of the shortfall reflects unresolved V genes, and no reason is known for the rest. The DNA was the basis for D and trimming; V, J and clone size are from that table. The sample profile shows under 250,000 clones; 80% to 90% of them were found once. The ten largest clonotypes hold roughly 1.7% of the sample.

Broad study findings and their caveats: The quantity of clinical and demographic metadata differed by source and by participant and was supplied without curation.

Participants in the prospective study were aged roughly 18 to 100 years, lived in 20 to 25 United States geographic areas, and enrolled through a virtual design. To assign participants to cohorts, the prospective study relied on clinical history that participants themselves reported in a screening survey and a study questionnaire. For ImmuneRACE Cohort 3, a participant was defined as recovered based on two consecutive negative NP/OP PCR tests, clearance by a healthcare professional, or resolution of symptoms. Each participant in the prospective study had whole blood, serum and a nasopharyngeal or oropharyngeal swab collected by mobile phlebotomists. Prospective study participants could optionally give additional blood draws and questionnaires over a roughly two-month period. Blood samples from the prospective study were shipped frozen or at room temperature prior to DNA extraction. Points on this clone: Its recognized antigen is unknown. One base away there is no much larger clone; base qualities are not given.

Input material: PBMCs or T cells enriched from blood (not recorded which). The origin of this receptor is a man aged 40-49 years who had recovered from COVID-19. The sequence links TRBV7-2 to TRBJ2-3, and TRBD2 matches 10 of the central bases. The DNA sequence follows: TGTGCCAGCAGCTTTAGCGGGGGGCTCCCCACGCAGTATTTT. This codes for CASSFSGGLPTQYF.